The next 21 T cell receptor beta chains were all read from a single sample in a study of beta chain features in type 1 diabetes. Every bit of the isolated RNA underwent reverse transcription, so sequencing read expressed TCRB transcripts. Assay used: immunoSEQ multiplex PCR; TCRdb lists only in-frame clones, some missing. Among some 360,000 clones listed, around a fifth were seen once. The sequencing sample was made of naive CD4+ T cells from blood. The receptors shown here come from a woman aged 18-30 years in good health.

V is TRBV30 and J is TRBJ2-3; 8 nucleotides agree with TRBD2. With 3 bases clipped from V and 5 bases from J, the junction kept 1 base outside the gene matches. Germline lookup yields CDR1 GTSNPN and CDR2 SVGIG (reference sequence). The CDR3 spans 12 residues. The CDR3 loop reads CAWRLAGDTQYF. CDR3 nucleotides: TGTGCCTGGAGGCTAGCGGGAGATACGCAGTATTTT.

The chain recombines TRBV11-2 with TRBJ2-5; TRBD1 matches at 8 bases. J lost 7 bases, V lost 5 bases, and 0 bases had no gene match. Germline V CDR1 and CDR2: SGHAT, FQNNGV. The CDR3 runs 11 residues. The CDR3 region is CASSTGGTQYF. DNA of the CDR3: TGTGCCAGCAGCACAGGGGGGACCCAGTACTTC.

This chain links TRBV5-1 with TRBJ2-7; D not resolved. Trimming cost V 2 bases and J 4 bases, with 7 bases left between them. The CDR3 sequence is 12 residues long. CDR1 and CDR2 from the germline V gene are SGHRS and YFSETQ. The CDR3 DNA reads TGCGCCAGCAGCTTCGAAGCTTACGAGCAGTACTTC. Amino acids: CASSFEAYEQYF.

The chain joins TRBV7-2 to TRBJ2-1; 9 bases line up with TRBD2. The CDR3 is 17 amino acids. Germline CDR1 and CDR2: SGHTA and FQGNSA. After removal of 4 bases from V and 6 bases from J, the junction contained 13 bases not matched to a gene. CDR3 sequence reads: CASSSLGGRAGGNEQFF. Written as DNA, the CDR3 is TGTGCCAGCAGCTCCCTAGGCGGGAGGGCCGGGGGCAATGAGCAGTTCTTC.

The chain joins TRBV7-8 to TRBJ1-2; 8 positions match TRBD1. V gave up 3 bases and J gave up 1 base; unmatched junction bases: 4. The germline CDR1 and CDR2 sequences are SGHVS and FQNEAQ. The CDR3 contains 15 residues. The CDR3 is CASSLSGGDNYGYTF. CDR3 nucleotides: TGTGCCAGCAGCTTGTCAGGGGGCGATAACTATGGCTACACCTTC. Together with reference TRBV7-8 and TRBJ1-2, the CDR3 gives the full variable domain: GAGVSQSPRYKVAKRGQDVALRCDPISGHVSLFWYQQALGQGPEFLTYFQNEAQLDKSGLPSDRFFAERPEGSVSTLKIQRTQQEDSAVYLCASSLSGGDNYGYTFGSGTRLTVV.

The J gene is TRBJ1-1, the V gene TRBV29-1, with D possibly being TRBD1 (6 bases). Trimming left V 3 bases short and J 6 bases short, with 11 bases between. The CDR3 runs 12 residues. Looked up from germline, CDR1 is SQVTM and CDR2 is ANQGSEA. The CDR3 DNA reads as TGCAGCGTTGATCCGGCAGGGGCTGAAGCTTTCTTT. Translation gives CSVDPAGAEAFF.

The J gene is TRBJ1-2, the V gene TRBV29-1; TRBD1 matches 9 bases. Germline CDR1 is SQVTM and CDR2 is ANQGSEA. J gave up 3 bases and V 4 bases, and 3 bases lay outside the gene matches. The CDR3 contains 13 residues. The CDR3 is CSVGQGEDYGYTF. In DNA form, the CDR3 reads TGCAGCGTTGGACAGGGGGAGGACTATGGCTACACCTTC.

V is TRBV6-5 and J is TRBJ2-3, with D uncertain. V was pared by 7 bases and J by 4 bases, with 15 bases between. The CDR3 runs to 14 residues. Germline values: CDR1 MNHEY, CDR2 SVGAGI. The CDR3 loop reads CASTYNEAADTQYF. CDR3 nucleotide sequence: TGTGCCAGCACCTACAACGAGGCGGCAGATACGCAGTATTTT.

The table lists this clone with a few counts. The sample holds other DNA sequences that translate to the same CDR3. The CDR3 DNA is TGTGCCAGCAGCTTAGGCGCGGCAACTAATGAAAAACTGTTTTTT. It yields the protein CASSLGAATNEKLFF. The chain combines TRBV7-9 with TRBJ1-4; D is unresolved. V lost 1 base to trimming and J lost 0 bases, with 6 bases between them. CDR1 SEHNR and CDR2 FQNEAQ come from the germline V gene (reference sequence). The CDR3 loop spans 15 amino acids.

The V gene is TRBV10-3, the J gene TRBJ2-5; TRBD2 aligns across 12 bases. There are 13 residues in the CDR3. Germline V CDR1 and CDR2: ENHRY, SYGVKD. With V trimmed by 10 bases and J by 4 bases, 4 bases remained unmatched. CDR3 nucleotides: TGTGCCACGCGGACTAGCGGGGTAGAGACCCAGTACTTC. This sequence encodes CATRTSGVETQYF.

This rearrangement joins TRBV29-1 to TRBJ2-5; weak D call: TRBD2 (6 bases). The assigned J gene may be wrong: the sequence end matches TRBJ2-7 better. Germline values: CDR1 SQVTM, CDR2 ANQGSEA. This CDR3 region has 13 residues. Here the CDR3 DNA reads TGCAGCGCTGGAGGGCGAGGGGCCCACGAGCAGTACTTC. Its translation is CSAGGRGAHEQYF.

In this sample, this clone turned up a few times. The chain combines TRBV6-5 with TRBJ1-5; TRBD1 matches at 12 bases. V was pared by 5 bases and J by 9 bases, with 5 bases of the junction left unmatched. Looked up from germline, CDR1 is MNHEY and CDR2 is SVGAGI. The CDR3 covers 14 residues. CDR3 sequence (DNA): TGTGCCAGCAGTAGGGACAGGGGGCTAGGGCCCCAGCATTTT. Translation: CASSRDRGLGPQHF.

As to this clone: Other DNA sequences in this sample translate to the same CDR3. The chain uses TRBV29-1 and TRBJ2-7; 9 bases match TRBD1. With 6 bases clipped from V and 1 base from J, the junction kept 1 base outside the gene matches. The CDR3 is 12 amino acids. Germline V lookup: CDR1 SQVTM, CDR2 ANQGSEA. In nucleotides, the CDR3 is TGCAGCGTAGGACAGGGGTCCTACGAGCAGTACTTC. Amino acids: CSVGQGSYEQYF.

This chain connects TRBV30 to TRBJ2-7, with a weak D call TRBD1 (6 bases). Trimming left V 0 bases short and J 5 bases short, with 8 bases between. Germline V gene data show CDR1 as GTSNPN and CDR2 as SVGIG (reference sequence). The CDR3 runs to 12 residues. The CDR3 nucleotides read TGTGCCTGGAGTGTCCCAGGGGACGAGCAGTACTTC. Its translation is CAWSVPGDEQYF.

Comment on this clone: The germline gene is not matched at one end of the junction; a read error may be the cause. The chain is built from TRBV7-9 and TRBJ1-5, with D possibly TRBD1 on 5 matching bases. Germline CDR1 and CDR2: SEHNR and FQNEAQ (reference sequence). The length of the CDR3 is 19 residues. The CDR3 is CDSRLLASDSRLANQPQHF. In nucleotides, the CDR3 is TGTGACAGCAGGCTTCTGGCATCCGACAGTAGGTTAGCAAATCAGCCCCAGCATTTT.

V usage is TRBV5-1 and J usage is TRBJ2-1; TRBD2 matches at 9 bases. After removal of 0 bases from V and 10 bases from J, the junction contained 5 bases not matched to a gene. The germline gives CDR1 SGHRS, CDR2 YFSETQ. The CDR3 sequence is 14 residues long. The CDR3 here is CASSLVTSGREQFF. DNA for the CDR3: TGCGCCAGCAGCTTGGTGACTAGCGGTCGCGAGCAGTTCTTC.

V gene TRBV5-1 combines with J gene TRBJ2-6; no definite D call. CDR1 is SGHRS and CDR2 is YFSETQ in the germline V gene. V lost 4 bases, J lost 3 bases, and 11 bases lay in between. There are 15 residues in the CDR3. This CDR3 reads CASSPSSVGANVLTF. In nucleotides, the CDR3 is TGCGCCAGCAGCCCCTCCAGCGTTGGGGCCAACGTCCTGACTTTC.

This clone was picked up a small number of times. The chain joins TRBV30 to TRBJ2-1, with 9 positions matching TRBD2. From germline, CDR1 is GTSNPN and CDR2 SVGIG (reference sequence). The CDR3 sequence is 17 residues long. The V gene end was trimmed by 0 bases and the J gene end by 7 bases; junction bases not matched to a gene: 13. The CDR3 protein is CAWSVPVSRGGVNEQFF. CDR3 nucleotides: TGTGCCTGGAGTGTACCCGTGAGTCGCGGGGGGGTGAATGAGCAGTTCTTC.

V and J are TRBV7-8 and TRBJ2-1; 12 nucleotides agree with TRBD2. Germline CDR1 reads SGHVS; CDR2 reads FQNEAQ. The length of the CDR3 is 17 residues. The V segment lost 0 bases and the J segment 10 bases; nucleotides outside the gene matches: 10. Written as DNA, the CDR3 is TGTGCCAGCAGCTTAGCGTGGGCTAGCGGGGGGGCTGGGGAGCAGTTCTTC. Translation: CASSLAWASGGAGEQFF.

The V gene is TRBV9, the J gene TRBJ2-5; the match to TRBD1 covers 9 bases. Germline V gives CDR1 SGDLS, CDR2 YYNGEE. J gave up 3 bases and V 4 bases, and 7 bases lay outside the gene matches. The CDR3 loop spans 15 amino acids. The DNA for the CDR3 is TGTGCCAGCAGCCTCAGCGGACAGGGGAAAGAGACCCAGTACTTC. As protein: CASSLSGQGKETQYF.

The chain links TRBV29-1 to TRBJ2-7, with 10 bases fitting TRBD1. Germline CDR1 and CDR2: SQVTM and ANQGSEA. J lost 3 bases, V lost 6 bases, and 8 bases had no gene match. This CDR3 is 14 amino acids long. CDR3 sequence: CSVTGTGEFYEQYF. As DNA, the CDR3 is TGCAGCGTCACCGGGACAGGGGAGTTCTACGAGCAGTACTTC.